The entry below gives a single TCR beta chain sequence along with its context. As handled by the study authors: Amplification with reference gene primers provided the estimates of nucleated cell counts. Assay used: immunoSEQ multiplex PCR; TCRdb lists only in-frame clones, some missing. D and trimming were read from the DNA, whereas the V and J calls and clone size are those reported in that table. Among approximately 330,000 clones listed, about nine tenths were seen once. The germline CDR1 and CDR2 sequences are LGHNA and YNFKEQ. The CDR3 spans 14 residues. V lost 0 bases and J lost 0, with 5 bases in between. The sample originates from a study of blood T cell repertoires in COVID-19.

The source is a woman aged 25-40 years who had recovered from COVID-19. The sample taken for sequencing was PBMCs or T cells enriched from blood (not recorded which). The rearrangement joins TRBV4-2 to TRBJ1-1, with D unresolved. The CDR3 DNA follows: TGTGCCAGCAGCCAAGACGAGGTGAACACTGAAGCTTTCTTT. It encodes CASSQDEVNTEAFF.